This entry describes one TCR beta chain. This clonotype was seen at least ten times. The specificity of this receptor is unknown. One base away there is no much larger clone; base qualities are not given. The sample is drawn from a study of regulatory T cells in long-lasting Graves disease (dated by TCRdb to about 2021). For context, the study as a whole: Antithyroid drugs had been taken for less than 3 months by newly diagnosed Graves' disease patients. Peripheral blood TCR sequencing and RNA sequencing compared persistent Graves' disease patients with newly diagnosed Graves' disease patients. A total of around 35 samples underwent TCR sequencing, from some 13 patients with persistent Graves' disease and 20 or so patients with newly diagnosed Graves' disease. The study was registered as a clinical trial and conducted in China.

Per the publication, the time point label means: newly diagnosed GD, antithyroid drugs for less than 3 months. For both TCR sequencing and RNA sequencing, RNA was extracted from PBMCs in TRIzol. Graves' disease was diagnosed according to American Thyroid Association guidelines. Patients were recruited from an endocrinology department in Xi'an, China. From each patient, nine milliliters of peripheral blood was collected into an EDTA anticoagulant tube. PBMCs were isolated by Ficoll Paque Plus density gradient separation without further T cell sorting. RNA quality was checked with an Agilent 2100 Bioanalyzer and agarose gel, and concentration with a NanoDrop 2000. The library was prepared using multiplex PCR. These reads were obtained on an Illumina HiSeq 4000. TCR beta libraries were built with iRepertoire HTBI primers and Arm-PCR amplification of CDR3 regions. Gel purification was performed on PCR products prior to sequencing. The authors' analysis ran thus. Gene usage analysis of CDR3 amino acid clonotypes relied on the 60 to 65 TRBV and over 13 TRBJ segments identified across samples. COPE and FqMerger were used to merge filtered high-quality paired reads into contigs. BLAST was used to align contigs to IMGT TRBV, TRBD and TRBJ reference genes, with CDR3 defined following IMGT. Clonotypes above 0.1% frequency were classified as highly expanded clones. Shannon entropy was used to measure repertoire diversity, and the Gini coefficient was used to measure V-J evenness. A clonotype was considered public if more than one individual shared it. The public reads were quality trimmed at Q25 with fastp and then assembled into clones with MiXCR by TCRdb, keeping productive beta chains. Rows matching on CDR3 protein sequence are summarized as one entry with the most common DNA and genes. What appears here as the V and J calls and clone size reflects TCRdb's work, not the paper's. This sample gives fewer than 350,000 distinct CDR3 sequences in total; about 18% of them show up just once. The ten largest clones represent roughly 40% of the sample.

Here is what the overall study found, with its caveats: Persistent disease showed preferential use of TRBV28, TRBJ1-2 and TRBJ2-5, whereas newly diagnosed disease favored TRBV20-1 and TRBJ2-1. Sequencing and analysis were limited to the TCR beta chain. More public clonotypes were shared among persistent patients (more than 2,500) than among newly diagnosed patients (roughly 1,000). As a limitation, the authors acknowledged that the small sample size may reduce accuracy. Because the primary lesion, thyroid tissue, could not be accessed, the study looked at peripheral blood alone. Compared with newly diagnosed patients, persistent Graves' disease patients had lower TCR Shannon entropy and fewer highly expanded clones, which suggests clonal expansion.

CDR1 and CDR2, looked up from the germline V gene (reference sequence), are GTSNPN and SVGIG. Trimming leaves V shorter by 7 bases and J shorter by 7 bases, with the junction holding 16 bases beyond the gene matches. Including the terminal cysteine and phenylalanine, the CDR3 comprises 15 residues. Only the CDR3 portion is preserved as DNA: 45 bases, with reading frame beginning at the first base. In this chain, TRBV30 is recombined with TRBJ2-1; TRBD2 lines up with 7 middle nucleotides. Sequenced here: peripheral blood mononuclear cells (PBMCs), sampled at new diagnosis, from a patient treated with antithyroid drugs. This receptor was obtained from a female donor with Graves disease. The CDR3 corresponds to CAFYRGDSDSNEQFF. The DNA sequence is as follows: TGTGCCTTCTACCGGGGGGATAGCGACTCTAATGAGCAGTTCTTC.